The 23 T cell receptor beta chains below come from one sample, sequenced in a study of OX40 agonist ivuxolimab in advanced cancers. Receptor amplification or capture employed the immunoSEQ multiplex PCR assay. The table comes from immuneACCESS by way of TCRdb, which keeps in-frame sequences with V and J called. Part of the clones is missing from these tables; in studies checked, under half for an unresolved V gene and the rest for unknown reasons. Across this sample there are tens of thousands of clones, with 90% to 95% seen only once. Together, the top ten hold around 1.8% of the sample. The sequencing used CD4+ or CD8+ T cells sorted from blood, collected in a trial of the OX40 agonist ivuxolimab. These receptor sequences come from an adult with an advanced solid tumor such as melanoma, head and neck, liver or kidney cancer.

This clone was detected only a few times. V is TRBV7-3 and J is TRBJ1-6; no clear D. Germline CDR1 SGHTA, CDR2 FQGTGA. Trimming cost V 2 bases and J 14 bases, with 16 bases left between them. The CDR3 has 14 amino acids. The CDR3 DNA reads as TGTGCCAGCAGCTTAGAGCGCGCCGATCAGACCCTCCACTTT. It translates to CASSLERADQTLHF.

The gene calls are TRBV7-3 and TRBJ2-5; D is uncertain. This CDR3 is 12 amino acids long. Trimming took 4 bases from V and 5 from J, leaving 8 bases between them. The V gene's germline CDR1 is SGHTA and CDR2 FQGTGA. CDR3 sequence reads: CASSSVLETQYF. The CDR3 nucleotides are TGTGCCAGCAGCTCAGTTCTCGAGACCCAGTACTTC.

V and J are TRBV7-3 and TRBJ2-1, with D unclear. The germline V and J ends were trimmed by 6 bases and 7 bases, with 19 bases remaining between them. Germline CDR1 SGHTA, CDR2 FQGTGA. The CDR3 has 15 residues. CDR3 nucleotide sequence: TGTGCCAGCAGTCCCACGAGTGCAGGCCCGAATGAGCAGTTCTTC. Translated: CASSPTSAGPNEQFF.

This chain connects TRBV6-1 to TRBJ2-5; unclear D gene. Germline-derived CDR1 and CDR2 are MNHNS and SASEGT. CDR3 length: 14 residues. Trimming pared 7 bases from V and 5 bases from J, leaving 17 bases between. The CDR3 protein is CASTFQTGLETQYF. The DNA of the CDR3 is TGTGCCAGCACATTCCAGACGGGCCTGGAGACCCAGTACTTC.

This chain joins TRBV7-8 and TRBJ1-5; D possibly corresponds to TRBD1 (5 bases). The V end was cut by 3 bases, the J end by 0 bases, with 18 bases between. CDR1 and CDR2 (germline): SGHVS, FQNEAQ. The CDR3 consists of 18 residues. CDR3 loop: CASSLWGGSAYSNQPQHF. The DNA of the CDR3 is TGTGCCAGCAGCTTGTGGGGGGGTTCTGCATATAGCAATCAGCCCCAGCATTTT.

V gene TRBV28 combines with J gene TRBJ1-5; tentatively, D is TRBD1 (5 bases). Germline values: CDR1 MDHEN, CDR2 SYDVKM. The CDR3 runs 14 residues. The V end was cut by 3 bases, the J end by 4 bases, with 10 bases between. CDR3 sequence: CASSLLQENQPQHF. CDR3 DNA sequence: TGTGCCAGCAGTTTGTTACAGGAGAATCAGCCCCAGCATTTT.

This CDR3 reads CASSEAGPNQPQHF. The CDR3, as DNA: TGTGCCAGCAGTGAAGCGGGCCCAAATCAGCCCCAGCATTTT. The chain has TRBV6-1 and TRBJ1-5; D gene uncertain. The ends were cut back, 0 bases at V and 4 bases at J, with 7 bases in the middle. CDR1 MNHNS and CDR2 SASEGT come from the germline V gene. The CDR3 length is 14 residues.

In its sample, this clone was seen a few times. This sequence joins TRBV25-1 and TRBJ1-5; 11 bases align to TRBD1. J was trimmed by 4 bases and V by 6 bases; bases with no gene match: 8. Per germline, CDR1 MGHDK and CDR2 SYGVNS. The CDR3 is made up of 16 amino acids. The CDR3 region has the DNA TGTGCCAGCAGCCCTCACGGGACAGGGGGAAATCAGCCCCAGCATTTT. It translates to CASSPHGTGGNQPQHF. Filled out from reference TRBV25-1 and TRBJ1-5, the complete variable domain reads EADIYQTPRYLVIGTGKKITLECSQTMGHDKMYWYQQDPGMELHLIHYSYGVNSTEKGDLSSESTVSRIRTEHFPLTLESARPSHTSQYLCASSPHGTGGNQPQHFGDGTRLSIL.

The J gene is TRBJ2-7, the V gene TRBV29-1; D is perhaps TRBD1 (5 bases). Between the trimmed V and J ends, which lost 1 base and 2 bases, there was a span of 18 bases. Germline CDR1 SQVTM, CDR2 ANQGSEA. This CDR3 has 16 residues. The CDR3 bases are TGCAGCGTTGAAGTAAGACGGAGAGACAGAGCCTACGAGCAGTACTTC. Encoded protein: CSVEVRRRDRAYEQYF.

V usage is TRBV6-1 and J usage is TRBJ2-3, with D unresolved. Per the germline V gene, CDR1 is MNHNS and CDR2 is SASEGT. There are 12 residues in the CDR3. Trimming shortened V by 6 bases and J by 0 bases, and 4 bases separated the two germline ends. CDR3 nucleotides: TGTGCCAGCAGCGGAAGCACAGATACGCAGTATTTT. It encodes CASSGSTDTQYF.

DNA of the CDR3: TGTGCCAGCAGCGCCAGCCTCGGACAGGGGGCTGGAAACACCATATATTTT. This gives the protein CASSASLGQGAGNTIYF. V gene TRBV7-9 combines with J gene TRBJ1-3, with 10 bases aligning to TRBD1. V gave up 5 bases and J gave up 2 bases; unmatched junction bases: 9. This CDR3 has 17 amino acids. In germline, CDR1 is SEHNR, CDR2 FQNEAQ (reference sequence).

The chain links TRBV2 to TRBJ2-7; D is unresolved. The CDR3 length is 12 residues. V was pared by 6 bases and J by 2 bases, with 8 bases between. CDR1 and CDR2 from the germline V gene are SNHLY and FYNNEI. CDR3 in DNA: TGTGCCAGCAGCCCCCTCCCCTACGAGCAGTACTTC. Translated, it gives CASSPLPYEQYF.

CDR3 sequence (DNA): TGTGCCAGCAGCTTGGCAGGGCTCAACTATGGCTACACCTTC. Protein product: CASSLAGLNYGYTF. The chain combines TRBV5-4 with TRBJ1-2, with D perhaps matching TRBD1 (5 bases). Looked up from germline, CDR1 is SGHNT and CDR2 is YYREEE (reference sequence). Trimming pared 0 bases from V and 2 bases from J, leaving 8 bases between. This CDR3 is 14 amino acids long. Full variable domain (missing parts from reference TRBV5-4 and TRBJ1-2): ETGVTQSPTHLIKTRGQQVTLRCSSQSGHNTVSWYQQALGQGPQFIFQYYREEENGRGNFPPRFSGLQFPNYSSELNVNALELDDSALYLCASSLAGLNYGYTFGSGTRLTVV.

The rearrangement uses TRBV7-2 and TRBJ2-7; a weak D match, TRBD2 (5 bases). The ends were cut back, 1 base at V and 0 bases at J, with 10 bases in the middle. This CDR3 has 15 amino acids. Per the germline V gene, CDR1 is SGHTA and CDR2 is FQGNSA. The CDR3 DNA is TGTGCCAGCAGCTTAGTGGAAGCGGCCTCCTACGAGCAGTACTTC. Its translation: CASSLVEAASYEQYF.

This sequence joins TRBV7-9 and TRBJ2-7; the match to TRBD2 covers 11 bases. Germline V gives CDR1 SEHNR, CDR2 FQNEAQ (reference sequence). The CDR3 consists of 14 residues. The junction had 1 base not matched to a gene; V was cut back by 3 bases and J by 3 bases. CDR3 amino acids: CASSFSGGDYEQYF. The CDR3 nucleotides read TGTGCCAGCAGCTTTAGCGGGGGGGACTACGAGCAGTACTTC.

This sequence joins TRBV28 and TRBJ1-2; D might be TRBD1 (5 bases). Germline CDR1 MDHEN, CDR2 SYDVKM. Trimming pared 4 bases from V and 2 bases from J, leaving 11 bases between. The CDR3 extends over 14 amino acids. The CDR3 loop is CASSSGTHNYGYTF. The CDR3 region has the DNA TGTGCCAGCAGTTCCGGGACCCACAACTATGGCTACACCTTC.

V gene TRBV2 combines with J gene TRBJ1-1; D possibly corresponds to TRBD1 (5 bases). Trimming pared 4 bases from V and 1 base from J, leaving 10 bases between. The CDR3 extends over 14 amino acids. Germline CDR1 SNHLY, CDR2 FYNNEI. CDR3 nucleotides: TGTGCCAGCAGTGGGATAAGGGGGAACACTGAAGCTTTCTTT. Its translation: CASSGIRGNTEAFF.

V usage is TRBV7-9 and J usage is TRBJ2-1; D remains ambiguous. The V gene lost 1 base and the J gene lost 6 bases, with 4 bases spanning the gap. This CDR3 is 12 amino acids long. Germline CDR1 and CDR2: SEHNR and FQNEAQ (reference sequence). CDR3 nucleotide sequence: TGTGCCAGCAGCTTAGTGGGCAATGAGCAGTTCTTC. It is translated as CASSLVGNEQFF.

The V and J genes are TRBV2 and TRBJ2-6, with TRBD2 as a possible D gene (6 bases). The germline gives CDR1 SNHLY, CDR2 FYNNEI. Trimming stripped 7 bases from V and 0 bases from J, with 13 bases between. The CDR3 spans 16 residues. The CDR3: CASITDGSSGANVLTF. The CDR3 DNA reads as TGTGCCAGCATTACGGACGGGAGCTCTGGGGCCAACGTCCTGACTTTC. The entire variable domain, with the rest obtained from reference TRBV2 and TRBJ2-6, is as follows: EPEVTQTPSHQVTQMGQEVILRCVPISNHLYFYWYRQILGQKVEFLVSFYNNEISEKSEIFDDQFSVERPDGSNFTLKIRSTKLEDSAMYFCASITDGSSGANVLTFGAGSRLTVL.

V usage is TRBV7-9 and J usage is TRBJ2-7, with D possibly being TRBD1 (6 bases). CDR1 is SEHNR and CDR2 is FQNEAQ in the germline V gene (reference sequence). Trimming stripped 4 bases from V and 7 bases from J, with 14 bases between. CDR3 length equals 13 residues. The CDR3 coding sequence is TGTGCCAGCAGCTCAGGCCAAGGGGGAGAGCAGTACTTC. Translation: CASSSGQGGEQYF.

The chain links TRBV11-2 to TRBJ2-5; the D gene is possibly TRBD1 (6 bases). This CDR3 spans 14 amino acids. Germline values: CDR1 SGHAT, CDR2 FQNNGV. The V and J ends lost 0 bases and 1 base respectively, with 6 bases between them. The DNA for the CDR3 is TGTGCCAGCAGCTTAGACAGGGGCCAAGAGACCCAGTACTTC. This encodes CASSLDRGQETQYF.

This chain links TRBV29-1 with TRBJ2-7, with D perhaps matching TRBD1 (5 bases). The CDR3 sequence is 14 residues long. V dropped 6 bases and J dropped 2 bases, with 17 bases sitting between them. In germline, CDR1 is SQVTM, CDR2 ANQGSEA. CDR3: CSVTDSRVPYEQYF. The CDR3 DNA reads TGCAGCGTGACCGACAGTAGAGTCCCCTACGAGCAGTACTTC.

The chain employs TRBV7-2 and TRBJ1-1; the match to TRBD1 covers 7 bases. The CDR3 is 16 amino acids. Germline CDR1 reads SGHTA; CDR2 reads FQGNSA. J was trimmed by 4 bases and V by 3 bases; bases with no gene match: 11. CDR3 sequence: CASSLMPGGISTEAFF. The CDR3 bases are TGTGCCAGCAGCTTGATGCCAGGGGGTATTAGCACTGAAGCTTTCTTT.